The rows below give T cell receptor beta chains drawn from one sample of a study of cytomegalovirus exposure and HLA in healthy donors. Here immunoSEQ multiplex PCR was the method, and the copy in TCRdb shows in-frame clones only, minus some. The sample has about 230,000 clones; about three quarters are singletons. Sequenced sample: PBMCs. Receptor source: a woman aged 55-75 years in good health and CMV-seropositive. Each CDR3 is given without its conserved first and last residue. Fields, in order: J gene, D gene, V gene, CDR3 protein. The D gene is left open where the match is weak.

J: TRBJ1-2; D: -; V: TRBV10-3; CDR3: AISAQTRYGYT
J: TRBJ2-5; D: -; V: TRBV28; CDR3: ASGLGGAGETQY
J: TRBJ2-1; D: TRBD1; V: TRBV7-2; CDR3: ASRKGQGEQF
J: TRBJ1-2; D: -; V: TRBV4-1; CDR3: ASSQATGYGYT
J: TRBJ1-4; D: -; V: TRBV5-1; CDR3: ASSLGQLNEKLF
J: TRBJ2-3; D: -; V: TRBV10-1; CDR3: ASSPGETDTQY
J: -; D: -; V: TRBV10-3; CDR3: AISESEIYEQY
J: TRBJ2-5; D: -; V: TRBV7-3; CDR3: ASSLKARGDQETQY
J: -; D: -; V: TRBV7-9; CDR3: ASSLARDFFGEQY
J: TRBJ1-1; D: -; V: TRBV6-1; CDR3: ATAGAGNTEAF
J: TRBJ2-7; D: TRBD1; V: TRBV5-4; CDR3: ASSTYRGQVGEQY
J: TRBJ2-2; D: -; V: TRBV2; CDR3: ASSGGGWSTGELF
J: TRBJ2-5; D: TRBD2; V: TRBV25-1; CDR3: ASSDYSGQQETQY
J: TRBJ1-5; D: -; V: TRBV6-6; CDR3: ASSYSQANQPQH
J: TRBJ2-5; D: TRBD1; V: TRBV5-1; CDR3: ASSLLTGEQETQY
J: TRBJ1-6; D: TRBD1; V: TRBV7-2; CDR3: ASSLRGDRGLPPLH
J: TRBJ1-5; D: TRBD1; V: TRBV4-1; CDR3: ASSQDDRGRRPQH
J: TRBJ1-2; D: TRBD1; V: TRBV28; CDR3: ASSPPDRAGYYGYT
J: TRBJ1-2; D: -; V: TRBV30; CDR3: AWSPGFSYGYT
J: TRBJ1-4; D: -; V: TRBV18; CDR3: ASSPGTLTNEKLF
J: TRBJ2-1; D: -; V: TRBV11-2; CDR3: ASSLDYYNEQF
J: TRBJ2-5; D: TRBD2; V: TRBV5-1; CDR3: ASSRTSGRGETQY
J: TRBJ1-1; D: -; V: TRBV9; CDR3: ASSVDRNTEAF
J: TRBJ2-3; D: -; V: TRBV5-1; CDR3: ASSQTGRTDTQY
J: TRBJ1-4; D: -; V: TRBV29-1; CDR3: SVRGLFNEKLF
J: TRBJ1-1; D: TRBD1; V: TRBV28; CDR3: ASRGQGAEAF
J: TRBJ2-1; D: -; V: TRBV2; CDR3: ASSELISQF
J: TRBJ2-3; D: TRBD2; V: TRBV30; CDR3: AWSQLAGVTDTQY
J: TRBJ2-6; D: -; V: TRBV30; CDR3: AWHGRGGANVLT
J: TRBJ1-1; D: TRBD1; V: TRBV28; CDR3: ASTLGGNTEAF
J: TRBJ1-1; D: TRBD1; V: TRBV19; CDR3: ASSAPGSFLGQRNTEAF
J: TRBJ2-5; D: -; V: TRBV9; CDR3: ASSAPFGSQETQY